This TCR beta chain was identified during a study of blood T cell repertoires in COVID-19. Study at large: COVID-19 samples from acute and convalescent phases originated in the United States, Italy and Spain. PBMCs, B-cell-depleted T cells, or T cells were the source of the cDNA or gDNA that made up the material.

The CDR3 runs 16 residues. CDR1 is MDHEN and CDR2 is SYDVKM in the germline V gene. Trimming removed 5 bases from V and 4 bases from J, with 20 bases in between. In the original processing: Nucleated cell counts were estimated from reference gene primer amplification. The repertoire was sequenced with immunoSEQ multiplex PCR; TCRdb's copy has only in-frame clones and lacks some. Clone size and the V and J calls come from that table; the DNA yielded D and trimming. The sample has over 100,000 clones; around nine tenths are singletons. The genes are TRBV28 and TRBJ1-2; D gene unclear. Input material: peripheral blood. The TCR comes from a human donor with acute or convalescent COVID-19. The donor label of this sample is uncertain. The CDR3 bases are TGTGCCAGCAGTGTATTAGTCGCAGGAGGAGGCTATGGCTACACCTTC. Residues: CASSVLVAGGGYGYTF.